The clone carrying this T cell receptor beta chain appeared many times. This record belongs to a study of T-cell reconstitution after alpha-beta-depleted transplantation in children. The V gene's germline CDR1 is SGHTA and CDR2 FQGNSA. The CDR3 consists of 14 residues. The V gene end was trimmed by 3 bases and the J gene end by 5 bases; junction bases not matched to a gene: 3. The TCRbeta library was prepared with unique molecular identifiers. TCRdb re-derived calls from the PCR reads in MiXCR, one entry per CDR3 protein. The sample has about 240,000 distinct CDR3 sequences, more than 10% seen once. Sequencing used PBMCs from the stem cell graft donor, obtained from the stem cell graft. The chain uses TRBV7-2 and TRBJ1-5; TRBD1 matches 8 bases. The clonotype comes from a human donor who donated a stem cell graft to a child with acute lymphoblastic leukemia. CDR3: CASSFHRGYQPQHF. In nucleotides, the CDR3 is TGTGCCAGCAGCTTCCACAGGGGGTATCAGCCCCAGCATTTT.